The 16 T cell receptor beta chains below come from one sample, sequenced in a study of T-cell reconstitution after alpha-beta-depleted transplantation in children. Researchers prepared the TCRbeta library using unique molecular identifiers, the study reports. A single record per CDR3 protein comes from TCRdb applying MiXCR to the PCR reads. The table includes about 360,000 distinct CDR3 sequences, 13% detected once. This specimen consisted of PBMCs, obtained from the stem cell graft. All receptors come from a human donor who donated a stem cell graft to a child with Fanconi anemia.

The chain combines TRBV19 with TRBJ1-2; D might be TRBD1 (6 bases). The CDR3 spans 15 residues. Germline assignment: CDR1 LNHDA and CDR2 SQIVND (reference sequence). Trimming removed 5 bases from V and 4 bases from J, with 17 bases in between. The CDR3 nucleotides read TGTGCCAGTAGTTCCCAGAGGACAGTCCCCTATGGCTACACCTTC. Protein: CASSSQRTVPYGYTF. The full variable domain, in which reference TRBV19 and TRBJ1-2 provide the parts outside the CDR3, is DGGITQSPKYLFRKEGQNVTLSCEQNLNHDAMYWYRQDPGQGLRLIYYSQIVNDFQKGDIAEGYSVSREKKESFPLTVTSAQKNPTAFYLCASSSQRTVPYGYTFGSGTRLTVV.

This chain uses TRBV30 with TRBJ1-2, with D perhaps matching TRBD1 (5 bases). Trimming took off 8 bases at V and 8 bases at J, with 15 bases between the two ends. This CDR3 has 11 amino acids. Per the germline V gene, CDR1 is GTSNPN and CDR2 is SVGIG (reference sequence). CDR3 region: CAMGHRPGYTF. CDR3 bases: TGTGCCATGGGGCACCGGCCCGGCTACACCTTC. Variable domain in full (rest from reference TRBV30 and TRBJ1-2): SQTIHQWPATLVQPVGSPLSLECTVEGTSNPNLYWYRQAAGRGLQLLFYSVGIGQISSEVPQNLSASRPQDRQFILSSKKLLLSDSGFYLCAMGHRPGYTFGSGTRLTVV.

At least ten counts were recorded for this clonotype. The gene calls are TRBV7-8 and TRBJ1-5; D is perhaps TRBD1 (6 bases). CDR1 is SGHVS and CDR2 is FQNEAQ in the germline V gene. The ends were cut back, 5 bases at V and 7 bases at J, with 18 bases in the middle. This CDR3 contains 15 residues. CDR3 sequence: CASSPTQGLGQPQHF. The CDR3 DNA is TGTGCCAGCAGCCCGACTCAGGGGTTAGGACAGCCCCAGCATTTT.

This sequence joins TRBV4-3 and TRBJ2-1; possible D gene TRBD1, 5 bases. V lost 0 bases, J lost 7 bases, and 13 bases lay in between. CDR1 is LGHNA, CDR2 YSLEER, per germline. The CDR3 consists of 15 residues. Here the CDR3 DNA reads TGCGCCAGCAGCCAAGAAGGGTGGCAGGGTAATGAGCAGTTCTTC. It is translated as CASSQEGWQGNEQFF.

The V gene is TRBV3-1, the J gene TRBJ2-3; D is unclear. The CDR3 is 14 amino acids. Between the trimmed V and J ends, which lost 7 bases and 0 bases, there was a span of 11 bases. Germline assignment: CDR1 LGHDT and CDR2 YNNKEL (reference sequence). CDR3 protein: CASTRTVSTDTQYF. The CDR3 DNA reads TGTGCCAGCACCCGGACGGTAAGCACAGATACGCAGTATTTT.

As DNA, the CDR3 is TGTGCCAGCAGCACGAATGGGGTAGGGTCGCATTTTCAGTACTTC. Translating it yields CASSTNGVGSHFQYF. This sequence joins TRBV6-2 or TRBV6-3 and TRBJ2-4; D not certain. The length of the CDR3 is 15 residues. CDR1 MNHEY and CDR2 SVGEGT come from the germline V gene. V was trimmed by 6 bases and J by 11 bases, leaving 23 bases between them.

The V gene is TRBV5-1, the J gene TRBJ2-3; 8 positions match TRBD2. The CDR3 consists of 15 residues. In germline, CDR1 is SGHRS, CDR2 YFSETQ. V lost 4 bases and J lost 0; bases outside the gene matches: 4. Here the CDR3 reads CASSPGGVSTDTQYF. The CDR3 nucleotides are TGCGCCAGCAGCCCCGGGGGGGTGAGCACAGATACGCAGTATTTT.

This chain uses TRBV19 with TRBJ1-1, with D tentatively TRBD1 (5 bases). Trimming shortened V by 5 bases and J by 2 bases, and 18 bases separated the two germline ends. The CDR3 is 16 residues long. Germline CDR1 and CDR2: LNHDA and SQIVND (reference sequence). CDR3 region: CASSSRPGAPNTEAFF. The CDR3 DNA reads TGTGCCAGTAGTTCCAGGCCTGGGGCCCCTAACACTGAAGCTTTCTTT. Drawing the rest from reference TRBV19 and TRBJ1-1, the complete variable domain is DGGITQSPKYLFRKEGQNVTLSCEQNLNHDAMYWYRQDPGQGLRLIYYSQIVNDFQKGDIAEGYSVSREKKESFPLTVTSAQKNPTAFYLCASSSRPGAPNTEAFFGQGTRLTVV.

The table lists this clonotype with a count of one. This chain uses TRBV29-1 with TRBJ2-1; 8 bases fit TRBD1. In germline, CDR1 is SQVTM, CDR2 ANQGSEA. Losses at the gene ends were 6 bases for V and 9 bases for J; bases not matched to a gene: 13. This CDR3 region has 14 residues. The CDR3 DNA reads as TGCAGCGTAGCGACAGGGGCCGCCGTCGGTGAGCAGTTCTTC. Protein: CSVATGAAVGEQFF.

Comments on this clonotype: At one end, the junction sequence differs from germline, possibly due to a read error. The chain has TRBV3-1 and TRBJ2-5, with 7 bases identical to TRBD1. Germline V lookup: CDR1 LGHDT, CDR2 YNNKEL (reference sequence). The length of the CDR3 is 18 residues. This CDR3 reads CASTQFSMTGRGQETQYF. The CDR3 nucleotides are TGTGCCAGCACCCAATTTTCGATGACAGGGAGAGGGCAAGAGACCCAGTACTTC.

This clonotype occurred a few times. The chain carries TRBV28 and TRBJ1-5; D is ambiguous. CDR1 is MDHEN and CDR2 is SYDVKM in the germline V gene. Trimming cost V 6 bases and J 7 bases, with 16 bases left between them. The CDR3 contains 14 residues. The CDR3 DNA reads TGTGCCAGCAGCCCCCAGGTGCAAGGGCAGCCCCAGCATTTT. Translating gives CASSPQVQGQPQHF.

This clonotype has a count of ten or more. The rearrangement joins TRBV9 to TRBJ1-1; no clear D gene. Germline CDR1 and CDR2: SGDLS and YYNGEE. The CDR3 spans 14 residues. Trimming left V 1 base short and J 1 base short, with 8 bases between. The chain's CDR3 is CASSVRQENTEAFF. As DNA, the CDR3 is TGTGCCAGCAGCGTAAGACAAGAGAACACTGAAGCTTTCTTT.

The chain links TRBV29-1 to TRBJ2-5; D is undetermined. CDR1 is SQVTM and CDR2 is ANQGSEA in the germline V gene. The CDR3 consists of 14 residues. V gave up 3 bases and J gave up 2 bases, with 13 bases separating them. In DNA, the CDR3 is TGCAGCGTTGATGTACGGGCCGGTCAAGAGACCCAGTACTTC. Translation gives CSVDVRAGQETQYF.

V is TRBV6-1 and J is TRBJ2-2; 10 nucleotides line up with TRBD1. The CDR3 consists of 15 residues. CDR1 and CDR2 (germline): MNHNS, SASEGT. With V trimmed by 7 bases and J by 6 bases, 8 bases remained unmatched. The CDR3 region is CASILTGGKPGELFF. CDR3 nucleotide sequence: TGTGCCAGCATCCTGACAGGGGGCAAACCCGGGGAGCTGTTTTTT.

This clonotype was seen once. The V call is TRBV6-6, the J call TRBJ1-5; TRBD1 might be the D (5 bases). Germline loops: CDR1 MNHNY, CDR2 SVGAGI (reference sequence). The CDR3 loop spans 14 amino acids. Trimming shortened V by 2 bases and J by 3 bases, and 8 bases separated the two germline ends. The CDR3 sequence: CASSYGGANQPQHF. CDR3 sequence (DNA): TGTGCCAGCAGTTACGGAGGGGCCAATCAGCCCCAGCATTTT.

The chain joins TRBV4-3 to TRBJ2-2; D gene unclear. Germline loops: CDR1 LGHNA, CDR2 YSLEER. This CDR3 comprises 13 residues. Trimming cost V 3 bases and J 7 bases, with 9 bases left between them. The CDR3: CASSQRPFGELFF. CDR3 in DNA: TGCGCCAGCAGCCAGAGGCCGTTCGGGGAGCTGTTTTTT.